This T cell receptor (beta chain) was obtained from a study of blood T cell repertoires in COVID-19. Study information: Collection of acute and convalescent COVID-19 samples took place in the United States, Italy and Spain.

Germline lookup yields CDR1 MDHEN and CDR2 SYDVKM. Trimming removed 6 bases from V and 10 bases from J; junction bases left unmatched: 11. The CDR3 has 14 residues. The method was immunoSEQ multiplex PCR; TCRdb's version includes in-frame clones alone and lacks a portion of them. Seen here are 140,000 to 150,000 clones, around 80% observed once, and the top ten hold around 35%. The sequence came from a human donor in a cohort sampled during active COVID-19. The V call is TRBV28, the J call TRBJ1-4, with 7 bases matching TRBD1. The specimen was peripheral blood. In nucleotides, the CDR3 is TGTGCCAGCAGGTCCGGACAGGCGGCGGGAAAACTGTTTTTT. Translation: CASRSGQAAGKLFF.